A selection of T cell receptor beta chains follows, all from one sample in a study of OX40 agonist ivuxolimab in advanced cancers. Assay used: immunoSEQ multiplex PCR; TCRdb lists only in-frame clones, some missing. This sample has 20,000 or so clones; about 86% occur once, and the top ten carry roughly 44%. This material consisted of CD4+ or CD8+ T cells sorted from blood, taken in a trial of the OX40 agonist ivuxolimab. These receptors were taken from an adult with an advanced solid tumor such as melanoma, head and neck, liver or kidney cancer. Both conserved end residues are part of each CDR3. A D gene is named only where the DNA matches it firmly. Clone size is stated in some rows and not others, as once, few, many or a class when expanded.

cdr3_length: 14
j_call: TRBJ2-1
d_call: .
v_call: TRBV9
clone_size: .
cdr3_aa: CASSVGLMGDEQFF
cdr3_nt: TGTGCCAGCAGCGTAGGACTCATGGGCGATGAGCAGTTCTTC

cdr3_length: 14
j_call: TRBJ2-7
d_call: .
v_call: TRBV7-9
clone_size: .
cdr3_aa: CASSTEMRYYEQYF
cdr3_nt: TGTGCCAGCAGCACCGAGATGCGGTACTACGAGCAGTACTTC

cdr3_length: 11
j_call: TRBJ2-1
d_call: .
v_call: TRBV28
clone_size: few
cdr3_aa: CASSFPNEQFF
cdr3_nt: TGTGCCAGCAGTTTTCCCAATGAGCAGTTCTTC

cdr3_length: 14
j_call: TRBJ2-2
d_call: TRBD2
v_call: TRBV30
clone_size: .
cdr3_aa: CACSDLGRTGELFF
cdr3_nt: TGTGCCTGTTCAGATCTCGGGAGGACCGGGGAGCTGTTTTTT

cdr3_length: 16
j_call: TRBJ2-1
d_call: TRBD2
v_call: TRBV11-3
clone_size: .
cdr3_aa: CASSSKTLGGAGEQFF
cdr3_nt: TGTGCCAGCAGCTCTAAGACTCTCGGGGGGGCCGGTGAGCAGTTCTTC

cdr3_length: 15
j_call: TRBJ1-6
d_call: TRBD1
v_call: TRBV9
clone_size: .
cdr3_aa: CASSPGTGLGSPLHF
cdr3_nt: TGTGCCAGCAGCCCCGGGACAGGGCTGGGTTCACCCCTCCACTTT

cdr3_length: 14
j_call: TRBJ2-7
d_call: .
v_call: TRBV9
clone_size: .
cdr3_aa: CASSPGEAGYEQYF
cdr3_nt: TGTGCCAGCAGCCCCGGGGAGGCGGGTTACGAGCAGTACTTC

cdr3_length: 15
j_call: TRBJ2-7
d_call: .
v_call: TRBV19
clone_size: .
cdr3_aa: CASSISLITPYEQYF
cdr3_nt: TGTGCCAGTAGTATCTCCCTGATCACGCCCTACGAGCAGTACTTC

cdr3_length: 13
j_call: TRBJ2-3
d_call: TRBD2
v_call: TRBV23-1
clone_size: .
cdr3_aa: CASSSGGPDTQYF
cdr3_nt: TGCGCCAGCAGCAGCGGGGGGCCAGATACGCAGTATTTT

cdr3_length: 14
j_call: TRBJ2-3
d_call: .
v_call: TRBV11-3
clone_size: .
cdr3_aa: CASSPGHRTDTQYF
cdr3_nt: TGTGCCAGCAGCCCGGGACACCGAACAGATACGCAGTATTTT

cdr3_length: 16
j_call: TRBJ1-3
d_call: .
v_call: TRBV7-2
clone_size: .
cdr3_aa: CASSLISGYSGNTIYF
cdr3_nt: TGTGCCAGCAGCTTAATCTCGGGTTACTCTGGAAACACCATATATTTT

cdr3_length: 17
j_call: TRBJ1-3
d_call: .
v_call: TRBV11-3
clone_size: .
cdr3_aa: CASSLEARAPACGTIYF
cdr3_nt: TGTGCCAGCAGCTTAGAAGCCAGAGCGCCGGCGTGCGGCACCATATATTTT